The subject of this entry is one TCR beta chain. Antigen unknown. The length of the CDR3 is 15 residues. Trimming took 2 bases from V and 3 from J, leaving 10 bases between them. CDR1 and CDR2 (germline): SGHAT, FQDESV (reference sequence). This specimen comes from a study of T cells after posttransplantation cyclophosphamide. Cyclophosphamide on days +3 and +4 followed busulfan-fludarabine conditioning and a marrow graft. Study results and caveats: Recipient CMV seropositivity and CMV reactivation strongly tracked TRB clonality.

TCRdb's table, derived via immunoSEQ multiplex PCR, lists solely in-frame clones and lacks some. The table has 23,000 or so clones, 85% to 90% seen once. The chain has TRBV11-1 and TRBJ2-2; D might be TRBD1 (5 bases). This sample comprised PBMCs, obtained after allogeneic stem cell transplant with posttransplant cyclophosphamide. This TCR came from a female patient between 30 and 45 years old who received an allogeneic stem cell transplant from an unrelated donor, was CMV-positive, and had no GVHD. Some T cells may possibly be graft donor cells. CDR3: CASSLQGLDTGELFF. The CDR3 DNA sequence: TGTGCCAGCAGCTTACAGGGTTTGGACACCGGGGAGCTGTTTTTT.